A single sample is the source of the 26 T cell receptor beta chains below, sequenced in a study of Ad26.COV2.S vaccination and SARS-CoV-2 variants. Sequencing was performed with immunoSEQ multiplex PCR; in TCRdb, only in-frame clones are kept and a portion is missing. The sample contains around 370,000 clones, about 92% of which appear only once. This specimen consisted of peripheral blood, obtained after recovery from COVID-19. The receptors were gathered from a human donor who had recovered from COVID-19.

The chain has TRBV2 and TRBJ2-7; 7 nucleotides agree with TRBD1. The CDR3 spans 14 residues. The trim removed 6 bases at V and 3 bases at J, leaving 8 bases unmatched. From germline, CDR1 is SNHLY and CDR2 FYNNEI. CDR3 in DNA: TGTGCCAGCAGCGAGCCCCGACAGGGCTACGAGCAGTACTTC. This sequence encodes CASSEPRQGYEQYF. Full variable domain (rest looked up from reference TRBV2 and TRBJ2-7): EPEVTQTPSHQVTQMGQEVILRCVPISNHLYFYWYRQILGQKVEFLVSFYNNEISEKSEIFDDQFSVERPDGSNFTLKIRSTKLEDSAMYFCASSEPRQGYEQYFGPGTRLTVT.

The CDR3 DNA is TGTGCCAGCAGTGAATTGGGACAGGAAAATTCACCCCTCCACTTT. It translates to CASSELGQENSPLHF. The V call is TRBV2, the J call TRBJ1-6, with 8 bases aligning to TRBD1. V gave up 2 bases and J gave up 7 bases; unmatched junction bases: 4. The CDR3 spans 15 residues. From germline, CDR1 is SNHLY and CDR2 FYNNEI.

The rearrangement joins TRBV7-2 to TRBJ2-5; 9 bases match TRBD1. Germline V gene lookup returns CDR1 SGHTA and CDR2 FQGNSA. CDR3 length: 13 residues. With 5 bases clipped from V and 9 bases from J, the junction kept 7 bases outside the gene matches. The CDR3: CASSPGQGRPQYF. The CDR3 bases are TGTGCCAGCAGCCCTGGACAGGGGAGGCCCCAGTACTTC.

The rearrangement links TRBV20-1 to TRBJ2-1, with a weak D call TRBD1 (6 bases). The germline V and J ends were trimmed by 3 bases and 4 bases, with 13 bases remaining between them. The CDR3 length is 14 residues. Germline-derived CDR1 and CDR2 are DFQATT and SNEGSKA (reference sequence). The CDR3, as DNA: TGCAGTGCTAGTCAGGACAGTCAATACAATGAGCAGTTCTTC. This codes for CSASQDSQYNEQFF.

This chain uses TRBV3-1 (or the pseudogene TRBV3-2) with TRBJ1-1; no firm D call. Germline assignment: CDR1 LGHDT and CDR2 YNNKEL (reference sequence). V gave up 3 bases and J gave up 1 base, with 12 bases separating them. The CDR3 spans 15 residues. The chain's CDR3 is CASSHAQRTNTEAFF. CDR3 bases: TGTGCCAGCAGCCACGCACAGCGTACGAACACTGAAGCTTTCTTT.

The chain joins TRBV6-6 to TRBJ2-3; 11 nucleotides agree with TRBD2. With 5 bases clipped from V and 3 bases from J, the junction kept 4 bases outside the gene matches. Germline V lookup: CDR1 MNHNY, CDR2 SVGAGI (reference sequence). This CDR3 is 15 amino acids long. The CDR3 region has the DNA TGTGCCAGCAGTCTAGCGGGGGGACCTACAGATACGCAGTATTTT. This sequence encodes CASSLAGGPTDTQYF.

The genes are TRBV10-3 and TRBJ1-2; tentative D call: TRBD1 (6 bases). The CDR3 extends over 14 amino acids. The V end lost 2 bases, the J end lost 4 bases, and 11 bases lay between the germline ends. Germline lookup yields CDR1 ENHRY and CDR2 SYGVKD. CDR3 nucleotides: TGTGCCATCAGTGAGCCCGCAGGGGTCTATGGCTACACCTTC. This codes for CAISEPAGVYGYTF.

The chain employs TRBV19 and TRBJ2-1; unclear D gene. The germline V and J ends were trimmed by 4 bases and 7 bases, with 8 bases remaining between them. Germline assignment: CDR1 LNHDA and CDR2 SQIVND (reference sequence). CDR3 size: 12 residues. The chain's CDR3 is CASSTTWNEQFF. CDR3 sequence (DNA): TGTGCCAGTAGTACGACATGGAATGAGCAGTTCTTC.

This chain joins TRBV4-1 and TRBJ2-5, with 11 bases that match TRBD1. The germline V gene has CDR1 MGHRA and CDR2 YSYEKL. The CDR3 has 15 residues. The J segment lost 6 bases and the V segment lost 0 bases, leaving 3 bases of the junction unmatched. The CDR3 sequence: CASSQDGQGAQTQYF. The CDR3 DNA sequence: TGCGCCAGCAGCCAAGATGGACAGGGGGCGCAGACCCAGTACTTC.

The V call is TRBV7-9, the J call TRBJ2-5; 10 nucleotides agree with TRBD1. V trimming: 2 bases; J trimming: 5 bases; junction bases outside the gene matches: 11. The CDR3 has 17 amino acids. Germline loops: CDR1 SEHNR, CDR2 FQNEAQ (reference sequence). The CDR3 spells CASSLIGRDRGRETQYF. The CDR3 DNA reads TGTGCCAGCAGCTTAATCGGTCGGGACAGGGGACGGGAGACCCAGTACTTC.

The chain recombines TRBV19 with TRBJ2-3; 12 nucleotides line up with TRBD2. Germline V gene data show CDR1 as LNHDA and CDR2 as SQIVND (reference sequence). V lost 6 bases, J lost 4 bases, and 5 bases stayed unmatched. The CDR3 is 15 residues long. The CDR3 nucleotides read TGTGCCAGTAGCTGGACTAGCGGGGCCGCAGATACGCAGTATTTT. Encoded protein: CASSWTSGAADTQYF. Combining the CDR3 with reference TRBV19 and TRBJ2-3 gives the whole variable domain DGGITQSPKYLFRKEGQNVTLSCEQNLNHDAMYWYRQDPGQGLRLIYYSQIVNDFQKGDIAEGYSVSREKKESFPLTVTSAQKNPTAFYLCASSWTSGAADTQYFGPGTRLTVL.

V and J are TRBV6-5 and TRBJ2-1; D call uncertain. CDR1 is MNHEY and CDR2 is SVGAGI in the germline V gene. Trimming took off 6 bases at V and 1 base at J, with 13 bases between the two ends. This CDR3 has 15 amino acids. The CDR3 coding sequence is TGTGCCAGCAGCCCCGACGGCAGTTCCTACAATGAGCAGTTCTTC. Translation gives CASSPDGSSYNEQFF.

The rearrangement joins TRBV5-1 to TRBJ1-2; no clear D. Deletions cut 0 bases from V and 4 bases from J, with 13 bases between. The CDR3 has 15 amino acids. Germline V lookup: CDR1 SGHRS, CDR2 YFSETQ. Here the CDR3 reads CASSLESAGVYGYTF. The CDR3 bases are TGCGCCAGCAGCTTGGAGAGTGCGGGCGTCTATGGCTACACCTTC.

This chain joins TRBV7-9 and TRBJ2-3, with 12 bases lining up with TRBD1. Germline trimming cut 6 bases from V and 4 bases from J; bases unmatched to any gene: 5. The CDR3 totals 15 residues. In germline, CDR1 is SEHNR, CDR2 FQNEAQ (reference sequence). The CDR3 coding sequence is TGTGCCAGCAGTGCCGGGGACAGGGGGCCAGATACGCAGTATTTT. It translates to CASSAGDRGPDTQYF.

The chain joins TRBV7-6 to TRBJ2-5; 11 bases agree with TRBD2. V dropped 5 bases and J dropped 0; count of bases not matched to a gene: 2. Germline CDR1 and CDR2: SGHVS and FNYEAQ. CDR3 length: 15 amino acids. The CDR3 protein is CASSAGLADQETQYF. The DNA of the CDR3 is TGTGCCAGCAGCGCGGGACTAGCGGACCAAGAGACCCAGTACTTC.

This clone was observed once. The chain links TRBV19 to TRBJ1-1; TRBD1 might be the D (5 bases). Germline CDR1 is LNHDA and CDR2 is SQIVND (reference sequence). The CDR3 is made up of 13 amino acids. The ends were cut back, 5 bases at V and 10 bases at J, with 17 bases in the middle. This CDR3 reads CASSLGTIPGAFF. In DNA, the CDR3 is TGTGCCAGTAGTCTGGGGACTATCCCTGGAGCTTTCTTT.

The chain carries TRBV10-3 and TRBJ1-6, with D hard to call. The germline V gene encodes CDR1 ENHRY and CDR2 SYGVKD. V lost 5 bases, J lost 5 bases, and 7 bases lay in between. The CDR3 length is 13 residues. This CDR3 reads CAISPGHNSPLHF. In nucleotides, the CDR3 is TGTGCCATCAGTCCCGGACATAATTCACCCCTCCACTTT.

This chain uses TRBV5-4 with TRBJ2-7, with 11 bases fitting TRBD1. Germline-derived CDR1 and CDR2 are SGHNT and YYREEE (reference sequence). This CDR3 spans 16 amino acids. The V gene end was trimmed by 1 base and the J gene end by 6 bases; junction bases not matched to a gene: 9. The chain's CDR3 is CASSLFVGQGAGEQYF. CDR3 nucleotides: TGTGCCAGCAGCTTGTTCGTCGGACAGGGGGCAGGCGAGCAGTACTTC. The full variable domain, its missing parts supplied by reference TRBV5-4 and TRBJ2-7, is ETGVTQSPTHLIKTRGQQVTLRCSSQSGHNTVSWYQQALGQGPQFIFQYYREEENGRGNFPPRFSGLQFPNYSSELNVNALELDDSALYLCASSLFVGQGAGEQYFGPGTRLTVT.

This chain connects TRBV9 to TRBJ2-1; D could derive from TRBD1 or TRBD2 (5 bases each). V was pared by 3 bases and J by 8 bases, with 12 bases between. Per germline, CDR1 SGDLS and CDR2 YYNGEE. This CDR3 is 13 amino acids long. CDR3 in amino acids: CASSAPGPHEQFF. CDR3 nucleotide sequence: TGTGCCAGCAGCGCCCCGGGACCGCATGAGCAGTTCTTC.

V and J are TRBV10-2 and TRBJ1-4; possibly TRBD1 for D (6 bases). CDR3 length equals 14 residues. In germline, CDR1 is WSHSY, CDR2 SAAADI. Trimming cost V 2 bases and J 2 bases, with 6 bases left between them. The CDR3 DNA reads TGCGCCAGCAGTGAGAGGGGGACTAATGAAAAACTGTTTTTT. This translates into CASSERGTNEKLFF.

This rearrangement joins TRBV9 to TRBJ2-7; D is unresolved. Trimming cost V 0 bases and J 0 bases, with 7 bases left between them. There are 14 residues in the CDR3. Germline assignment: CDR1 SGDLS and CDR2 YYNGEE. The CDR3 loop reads CASSVGMSSYEQYF. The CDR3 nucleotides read TGTGCCAGCAGCGTAGGGATGAGCTCCTACGAGCAGTACTTC.

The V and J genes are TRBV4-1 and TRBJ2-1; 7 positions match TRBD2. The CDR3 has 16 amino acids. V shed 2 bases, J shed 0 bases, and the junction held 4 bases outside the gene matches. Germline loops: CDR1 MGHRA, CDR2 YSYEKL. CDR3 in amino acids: CASSQKGGSSYNEQFF. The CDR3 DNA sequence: TGCGCCAGCAGCCAAAAGGGAGGGAGCTCCTACAATGAGCAGTTCTTC.

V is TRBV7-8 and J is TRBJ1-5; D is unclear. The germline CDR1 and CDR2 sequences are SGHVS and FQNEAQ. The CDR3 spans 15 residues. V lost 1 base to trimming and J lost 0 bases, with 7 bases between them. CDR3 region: CASSLVAASNQPQHF. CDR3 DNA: TGTGCCAGCAGCTTAGTAGCGGCTAGCAATCAGCCCCAGCATTTT.

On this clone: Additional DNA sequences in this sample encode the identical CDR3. The CDR3 loop reads CSASKGAVQPQHF. The CDR3 DNA follows: TGCAGTGCTAGTAAGGGGGCGGTTCAGCCCCAGCATTTT. The V call is TRBV20-1, the J call TRBJ1-5, with 7 bases fitting TRBD1. J gave up 6 bases and V 3 bases, and 5 bases lay outside the gene matches. This CDR3 comprises 13 residues. Germline V gene sequence: CDR1 DFQATT, CDR2 SNEGSKA (reference sequence).

As DNA, the CDR3 is TGTGCCAGCTCTCCCCCGGGACTGAACACTGAAGCTTTCTTT. Translation: CASSPPGLNTEAFF. V usage is TRBV9 and J usage is TRBJ1-1, with D perhaps TRBD1 (5 bases). The CDR3 extends over 14 amino acids. V gave up 7 bases and J gave up 0 bases, with 13 bases separating them. Per the germline V gene, CDR1 is SGDLS and CDR2 is YYNGEE.

This chain's CDR3 is CASSEFSEAFF. CDR3 nucleotides: TGTGCCAGCAGTGAATTTTCCGAAGCTTTCTTT. The chain employs TRBV2 and TRBJ1-1, with D unresolved. The V gene's germline CDR1 is SNHLY and CDR2 FYNNEI. The CDR3 has 11 amino acids. V was pared by 2 bases and J by 8 bases, with 6 bases between.